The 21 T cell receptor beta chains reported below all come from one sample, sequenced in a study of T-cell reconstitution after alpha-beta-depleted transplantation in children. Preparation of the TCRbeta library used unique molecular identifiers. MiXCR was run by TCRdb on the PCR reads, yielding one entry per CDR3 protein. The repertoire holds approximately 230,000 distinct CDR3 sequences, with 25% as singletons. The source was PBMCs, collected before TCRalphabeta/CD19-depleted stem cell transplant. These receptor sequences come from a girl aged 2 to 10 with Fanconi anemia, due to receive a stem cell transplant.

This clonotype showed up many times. Here the CDR3 DNA reads TGCAGTGCTAGAGAGGCAGAGGGTGGCGAGCAGTACTTC. This sequence encodes CSAREAEGGEQYF. V is TRBV20-1 and J is TRBJ2-7; D might be TRBD2 (5 bases). Looked up from germline, CDR1 is DFQATT and CDR2 is SNEGSKA (reference sequence). Trimming shortened V by 0 bases and J by 6 bases, and 12 bases separated the two germline ends. CDR3 length equals 13 residues.

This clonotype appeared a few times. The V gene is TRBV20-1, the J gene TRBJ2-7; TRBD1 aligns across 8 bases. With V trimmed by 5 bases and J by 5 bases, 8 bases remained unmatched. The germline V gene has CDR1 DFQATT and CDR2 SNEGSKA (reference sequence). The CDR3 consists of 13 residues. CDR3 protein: CSASTDRADEQYF. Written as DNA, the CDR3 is TGCAGTGCTTCCACGGACAGGGCTGACGAGCAGTACTTC.

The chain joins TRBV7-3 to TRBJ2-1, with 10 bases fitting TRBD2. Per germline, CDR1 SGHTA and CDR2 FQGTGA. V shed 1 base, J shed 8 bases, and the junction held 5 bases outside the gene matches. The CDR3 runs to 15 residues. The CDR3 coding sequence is TGTGCCAGCAGCTTAATACTAGCGGGGAAGGATGAGCAGTTCTTC. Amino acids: CASSLILAGKDEQFF.

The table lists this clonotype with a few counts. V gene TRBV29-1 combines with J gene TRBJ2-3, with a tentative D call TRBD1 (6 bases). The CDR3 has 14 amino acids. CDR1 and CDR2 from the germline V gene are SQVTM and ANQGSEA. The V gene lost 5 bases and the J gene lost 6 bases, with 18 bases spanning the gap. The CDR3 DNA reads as TGCAGCGTTTCCAGGGGCTTACCACCCGATACGCAGTATTTT. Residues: CSVSRGLPPDTQYF.

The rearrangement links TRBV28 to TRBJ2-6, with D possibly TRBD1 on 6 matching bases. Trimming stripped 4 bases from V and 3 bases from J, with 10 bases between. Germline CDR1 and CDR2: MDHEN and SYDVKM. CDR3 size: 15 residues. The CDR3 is CASSYRTVGANVLTF. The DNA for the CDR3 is TGTGCCAGCAGTTACAGGACAGTTGGGGCCAACGTCCTGACTTTC.

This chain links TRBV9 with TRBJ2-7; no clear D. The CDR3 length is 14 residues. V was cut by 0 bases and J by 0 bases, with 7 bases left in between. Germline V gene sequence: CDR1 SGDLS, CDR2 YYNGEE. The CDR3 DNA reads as TGTGCCAGCAGCGTAGGTTTGAACTCCTACGAGCAGTACTTC. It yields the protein CASSVGLNSYEQYF. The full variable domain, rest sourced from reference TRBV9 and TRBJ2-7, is DSGVTQTPKHLITATGQRVTLRCSPRSGDLSVYWYQQSLDQGLQFLIQYYNGEERAKGNILERFSAQQFPDLHSELNLSSLELGDSALYFCASSVGLNSYEQYFGPGTRLTVT.

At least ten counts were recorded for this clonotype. CDR3 in amino acids: CASSTTSPYNEQFF. The CDR3 DNA reads as TGTGCCAGCAGTACGACTAGTCCCTACAATGAGCAGTTCTTC. V usage is TRBV12-3 or TRBV12-4 and J usage is TRBJ2-1, with TRBD2 as a possible D gene (6 bases). This CDR3 region has 14 residues. Trimming shortened V by 5 bases and J by 2 bases, and 10 bases separated the two germline ends.

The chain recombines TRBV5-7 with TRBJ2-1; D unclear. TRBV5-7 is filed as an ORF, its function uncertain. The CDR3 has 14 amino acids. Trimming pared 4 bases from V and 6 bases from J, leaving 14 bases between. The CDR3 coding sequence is TGTGCCAGCAGCCATATATGGTCAGGCAATGAGCAGTTCTTC. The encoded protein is CASSHIWSGNEQFF.

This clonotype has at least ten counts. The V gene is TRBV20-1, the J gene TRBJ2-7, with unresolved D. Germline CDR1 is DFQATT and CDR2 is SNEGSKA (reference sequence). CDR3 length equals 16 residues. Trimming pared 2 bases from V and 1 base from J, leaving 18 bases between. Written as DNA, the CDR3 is TGCAGTGCTAGAATAGTACCTGTCAGGCGATCCTACGAGCAGTACTTC. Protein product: CSARIVPVRRSYEQYF.

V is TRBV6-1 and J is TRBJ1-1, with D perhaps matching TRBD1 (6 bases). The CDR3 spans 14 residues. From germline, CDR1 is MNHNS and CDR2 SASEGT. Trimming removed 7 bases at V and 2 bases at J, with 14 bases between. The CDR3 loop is CASTRGQLNTEAFF. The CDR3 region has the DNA TGTGCCAGCACCCGAGGACAGCTAAACACTGAAGCTTTCTTT.

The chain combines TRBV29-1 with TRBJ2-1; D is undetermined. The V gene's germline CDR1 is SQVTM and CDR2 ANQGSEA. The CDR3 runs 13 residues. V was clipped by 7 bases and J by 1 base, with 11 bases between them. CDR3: CSAIDTSYNEQFF. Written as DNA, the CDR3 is TGCAGCGCCATAGACACATCCTACAATGAGCAGTTCTTC.

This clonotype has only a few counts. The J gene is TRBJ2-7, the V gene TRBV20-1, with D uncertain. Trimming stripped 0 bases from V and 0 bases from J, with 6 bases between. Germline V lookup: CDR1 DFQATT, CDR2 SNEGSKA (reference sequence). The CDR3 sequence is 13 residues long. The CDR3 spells CSAREIASYEQYF. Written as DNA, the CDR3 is TGCAGTGCTAGAGAGATAGCCTCCTACGAGCAGTACTTC.

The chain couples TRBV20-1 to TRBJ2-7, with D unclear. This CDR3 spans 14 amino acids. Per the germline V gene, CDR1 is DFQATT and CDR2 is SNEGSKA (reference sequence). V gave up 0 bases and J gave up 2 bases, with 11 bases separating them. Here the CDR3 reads CSARDLRMAYEQYF. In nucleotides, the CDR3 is TGCAGTGCTAGAGACCTCCGAATGGCCTACGAGCAGTACTTC.

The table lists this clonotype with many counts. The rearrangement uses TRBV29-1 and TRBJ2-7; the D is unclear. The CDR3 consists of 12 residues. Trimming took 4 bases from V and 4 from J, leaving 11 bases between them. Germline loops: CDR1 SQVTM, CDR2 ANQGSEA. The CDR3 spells CSVGMSRYEQYF. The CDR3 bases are TGCAGCGTTGGTATGTCTCGATACGAGCAGTACTTC.

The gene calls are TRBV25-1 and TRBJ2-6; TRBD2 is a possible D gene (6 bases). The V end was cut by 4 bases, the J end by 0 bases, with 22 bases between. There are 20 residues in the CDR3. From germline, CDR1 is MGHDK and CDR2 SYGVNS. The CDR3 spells CASSGLFGRETSSGANVLTF. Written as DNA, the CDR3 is TGTGCCAGCAGTGGATTGTTCGGGCGGGAAACAAGCTCTGGGGCCAACGTCCTGACTTTC.

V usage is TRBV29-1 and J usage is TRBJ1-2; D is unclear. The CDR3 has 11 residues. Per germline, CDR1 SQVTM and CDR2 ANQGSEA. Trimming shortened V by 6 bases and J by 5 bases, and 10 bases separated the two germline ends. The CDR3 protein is CSVGRVYGYTF. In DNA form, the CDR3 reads TGCAGCGTCGGTCGGGTATATGGCTACACCTTC.

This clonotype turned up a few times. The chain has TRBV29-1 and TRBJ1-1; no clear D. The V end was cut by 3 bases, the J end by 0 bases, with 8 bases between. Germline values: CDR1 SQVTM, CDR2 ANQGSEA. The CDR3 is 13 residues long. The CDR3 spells CSVEEAMNTEAFF. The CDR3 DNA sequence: TGCAGCGTTGAGGAAGCTATGAACACTGAAGCTTTCTTT.

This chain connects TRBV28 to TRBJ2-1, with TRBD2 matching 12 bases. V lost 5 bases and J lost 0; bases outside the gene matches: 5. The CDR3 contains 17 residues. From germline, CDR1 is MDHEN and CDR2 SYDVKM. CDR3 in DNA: TGTGCCAGCAGTCTGCCGACTAGCGGGAGCTCCTACAATGAGCAGTTCTTC. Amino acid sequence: CASSLPTSGSSYNEQFF. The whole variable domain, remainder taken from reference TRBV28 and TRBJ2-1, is DVKVTQSSRYLVKRTGEKVFLECVQDMDHENMFWYRQDPGLGLRLIYFSYDVKMKEKGDIPEGYSVSREKKERFSLILESASTNQTSMYLCASSLPTSGSSYNEQFFGPGTRLTVL.

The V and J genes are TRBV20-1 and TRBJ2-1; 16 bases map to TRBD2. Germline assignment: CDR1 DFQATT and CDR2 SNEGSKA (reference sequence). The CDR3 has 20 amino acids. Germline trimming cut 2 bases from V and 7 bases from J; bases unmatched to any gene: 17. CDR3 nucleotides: TGCAGTGCTAGAAAAAAGCCGGGACTAGCGGGAGGGCCCCGTCAAAATGAGCAGTTCTTC. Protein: CSARKKPGLAGGPRQNEQFF.

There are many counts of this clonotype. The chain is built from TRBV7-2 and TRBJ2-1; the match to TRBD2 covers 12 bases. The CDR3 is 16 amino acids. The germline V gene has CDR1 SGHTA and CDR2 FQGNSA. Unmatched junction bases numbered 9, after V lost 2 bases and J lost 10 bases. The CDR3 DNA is TGTGCCAGCAGCTTATCCCTAGCGGGGGGGCCATGGGAGCAGTTCTTC. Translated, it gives CASSLSLAGGPWEQFF.

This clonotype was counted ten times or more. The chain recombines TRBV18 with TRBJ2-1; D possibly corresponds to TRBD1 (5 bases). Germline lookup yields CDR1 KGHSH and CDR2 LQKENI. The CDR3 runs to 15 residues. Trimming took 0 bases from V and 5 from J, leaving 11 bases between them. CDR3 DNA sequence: TGTGCCAGCTCACCACCAAATGGGGCGCACAATGAGCAGTTCTTC. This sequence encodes CASSPPNGAHNEQFF.